The rows below give T cell receptor beta chains drawn from one sample of a study of T cells in Graves' hyperthyroidism and ophthalmopathy. MiXCR, applied by TCRdb to the multiplex PCR reads, yields one record per CDR3 protein. This table has hundreds of thousands of distinct CDR3 sequences, about two fifths appearing once. Sequences were obtained from blood. These receptor sequences come from a man younger than 35 with Graves' hyperthyroidism. Each CDR3 is given with its conserved first and last residue.

V | length | CDR3
TRBV9 | 15 | CASSSTGTLGETQYF
TRBV20-1 | 14 | CSARGGGSHTEAFF
TRBV7-2 | 16 | CASSFRDRGTGNTIYF
TRBV9 | 16 | CASSPNGTREVYEQYF
TRBV29-1 | 14 | CSVDGEAGANVLTF
TRBV7-9 | 13 | CASSPPGPYEQYF
TRBV7-9 | 14 | CASSSADHQTEAFF
TRBV12-3/TRBV12-4 | 13 | CASTKEGGYGYTF
TRBV2 | 14 | CASPYEQVLSPLHF
TRBV5-1 | 15 | CACSLRDGANEKLFF
TRBV3-1 | 14 | CASSQEQGITEAFF
TRBV20-1 | 14 | CSALATTHRYEQYF
TRBV2 | 14 | CASSDREHAAEAFF
TRBV20-1 | 14 | CSATGGEWNQPQHF
TRBV25-1 | 14 | CASSEGTGVYGYTF
TRBV15 | 14 | CATSRDRGSGKLFF
TRBV7-9 | 14 | CASSSDRVEEKLLF
TRBV5-6 | 14 | CASSLAARGSPLHF
TRBV7-8 | 14 | CASSLDTGQQPQHF
TRBV12-3/TRBV12-4 | 17 | CASTQARAGGSNQPQHF
TRBV6-5 | 14 | CASSYSSLGTEAFF
TRBV7-9 | 17 | CASSQVSRGGPPYEQYF
TRBV29-1 | 15 | CSVGLAGGGTGELFF
TRBV14 | 12 | CARGLGGSEAFF
TRBV20-1 | 12 | CSAGRMNTEAFF
TRBV2 | 13 | CASSEGLNYEQYF
TRBV10-3 | 15 | CAISDGTAYNSPLHF
TRBV7-9 | 14 | CASSLSGGKNEQYF
TRBV7-8 | 15 | CASSQDYRVGGELFF
TRBV6-1 | 12 | CATGAGQETQYF
TRBV19 | 15 | CASSITGSVTGELFF
TRBV11-2 | 13 | CASTWTVSYEQYF
TRBV2 | 14 | CAGSEHRPLPEAFF
TRBV5-8 | 15 | CASSSRPSNLYGYTF
TRBV12-3/TRBV12-4 | 14 | CASSRSQVSYEQYF
TRBV19 | 14 | CASSMFPANTEAFF
TRBV9 | 15 | CASSVATGARETQYF
TRBV4-1 | 15 | CASSQDWAPGNTIYF
TRBV7-2 | 12 | CASSSTGSEQYF
TRBV7-2 | 13 | CASSSVDNEKLFF
TRBV10-3 | 13 | CASTGTEQETQYF
TRBV20-1 | 14 | CSARDPQRETEAFF
TRBV10-3 | 11 | CAISDDYGYTF
TRBV6-2/TRBV6-3 | 15 | CASSVIGTGGYEQYF
TRBV29-1 | 13 | CSDIAGGSYEQFF
TRBV7-2 | 13 | CASSSGTVGKLFF
TRBV25-1 | 13 | CASSVKGSTEAFF
TRBV7-9 | 17 | CASSSNRGMEYQETQYF
TRBV10-3 | 14 | CAISEVDTTYEQYF
TRBV6-5 | 15 | CACSFGQANTGELFF
TRBV12-3/TRBV12-4 | 14 | CASSFAGYYQPQHF
TRBV19 | 14 | CASSPYDGNQPQHF
TRBV7-2 | 17 | CASSPPGGGRQAYGYTF
TRBV6-2/TRBV6-3 | 15 | CASSYSSGMVYEQYF